One T cell receptor (beta chain) is described in this entry. Its antigen is still unknown. These data belong to a study of PD-1 blockade in mismatch repair-deficient tumors. For the study at large: All were previously treated, progressing patients with 12 mismatch repair-deficient cancer types.

Overall study results and limits: Rapid post-treatment expansion, then contraction, generally preceding radiologic response, marked tumor-resident clones.

Sequenced by immunoSEQ multiplex PCR; TCRdb stores in-frame clones only, minus some. The sample has roughly 53,000 clones, around 80% seen once. Between the trimmed V and J ends, which lost 0 bases and 5 bases, there was a span of 18 bases. The CDR3 loop spans 17 amino acids. Germline CDR1 LGHNA, CDR2 YSLEER. The input for sequencing was peripheral blood, taken 4 weeks after starting pembrolizumab. The rearrangement links TRBV4-3 to TRBJ2-3, with D possibly TRBD2 on 7 matching bases. The TCR sequence derives from an adult with mismatch repair-deficient cancer. The CDR3 bases are TGCGCCAGCAGCCAAGATCTAGGGGGAGGGGGGGAAGATACGCAGTATTTT. This gives the protein CASSQDLGGGGEDTQYF.